This T cell receptor (beta chain) emerged from a study of beta chain features in type 1 diabetes. The sequenced template was cDNA made from the entire isolated RNA. Profiled with immunoSEQ multiplex PCR; TCRdb holds only in-frame clones, not every one. The sample has almost 350,000 clones, approximately 9.7% seen once. Study findings and constraints: The naive, central memory and Treg TCRB repertoires showed an apparent similarity that was greater among patients than among healthy donors. The study found moderately but significantly shorter TCRB CDR3s in all four CD4+ subsets of Type 1 diabetes patients. Over-representation of high TCR-expressing cells was a possible consequence of cDNA sequencing.

This clone has more than one count but fewer than ten. Its cognate antigen is unknown. This clonotype originated in a man younger than 40 with type 1 diabetes. Sequencing used central memory CD4+ T cells from blood.

The CDR3 DNA reads as TGTGCCAGCAGTTTTAGGGCGGATAGGGGCTCTACAAACTATGGCTACACCTTC. The encoded protein is CASSFRADRGSTNYGYTF. The chain recombines TRBV27 with TRBJ1-2; maybe TRBD1 (5 bases). Germline V gives CDR1 MNHEY, CDR2 SMNVEV (reference sequence). Trimming pared 3 bases from V and 2 bases from J, leaving 22 bases between. The CDR3 extends over 18 amino acids.